Reported below is one T cell receptor (beta chain). The antigen remains undetermined. This record belongs to a study of CD8 T cells in ankylosing spondylitis. The study, taken as a whole, reports: Ankylosing spondylitis blood appeared to be characterized by a TCR beta motif of roughly eight highly homologous variants.

TCRdb analysed the 5' RACE reads with MiXCR anew, one entry per CDR3 protein. Of under 850,000 distinct CDR3 sequences listed, 19% are singletons. This CDR3 region has 17 residues. The V and J ends lost 10 bases and 6 bases respectively, with 30 bases between them. The sample comprised blood, either unsorted or a sorted T cell fraction (not recorded which). The chain uses TRBV12-3 or TRBV12-4 and TRBJ1-1; no firm D call. The source of this sequence is a male donor with ankylosing spondylitis. CDR3 DNA sequence: TGTGCCATCTGTTCCCCCTCTCTCCCGGAACTCGGGGCTGAAGCTTTCTTT. Translation gives CAICSPSLPELGAEAFF.